A selection of T cell receptor beta chains follows, all from one sample in a study of blood T cells in healthy people across ages. TCRdb re-called the 5' RACE reads with MiXCR, one entry per CDR3 protein. The data show roughly 1.4 million distinct CDR3 sequences, approximately 63% seen once. Sequencing used blood. All receptors come from a man aged 18 to 29 in good health. CDR3s include the opening cysteine and the closing phenylalanine or tryptophan. The D gene is left open where the match is weak. Rows give clone size only sometimes, using once, few, many, or a class for an expanded clone.

>16|TRBV5-1|.|TRBJ1-2|once
CASSLGIPGRSYGYTF
TGCGCCAGCAGCCTAGGTATCCCTGGACGCTCCTATGGCTACACCTTC
>15|TRBV6-2/TRBV6-3|TRBD2|TRBJ2-7|.
CASRWTSGRIYEQYF
TGTGCCAGCAGGTGGACTAGCGGGAGAATCTACGAGCAGTACTTC
>14|TRBV29-1|TRBD1|TRBJ2-7|.
CSVGSSDRSYEQYF
TGCAGCGTTGGTTCTTCGGACAGGTCCTACGAGCAGTACTTC
>16|TRBV25-1|.|TRBJ1-2|.
CASSEYTRWDLYGYTF
TGTGCCAGCAGTGAATATACACGTTGGGACCTCTATGGCTACACCTTC
>16|TRBV5-1|.|TRBJ2-3|.
CASSLEGNPSTDTQYF
TGCGCCAGCAGCTTGGAGGGTAACCCTAGCACAGATACGCAGTATTTT
>15|TRBV5-4|TRBD2|TRBJ2-7|once
CASSSGGLGIYEQYF
TGTGCCAGCAGTTCGGGGGGACTGGGAATCTACGAGCAGTACTTC
>17|TRBV11-2|TRBD2|TRBJ2-5|.
CASSLESGAAYRETQYF
TGTGCCAGCAGCTTGGAAAGCGGGGCCGCTTATCGAGAGACCCAGTACTTC
>16|TRBV25-1|TRBD1|TRBJ2-4|.
CASSLSGQAAKNIQYF
TGTGCCAGCAGTCTTTCCGGACAGGCGGCCAAAAACATTCAGTACTTC
>15|TRBV4-2|.|TRBJ1-6|.
CASSQGEGSNSPLHF
TGTGCCAGCAGCCAAGGTGAAGGGTCCAATTCACCCCTCCACTTT
>16|TRBV9|.|TRBJ1-2|.
CASSASAVRHYYGYTF
TGTGCCAGCAGCGCGTCGGCGGTGAGGCATTACTATGGCTACACCTTC
>13|TRBV18|.|TRBJ2-5|once
CAPRIRPQETQYF
TGTGCTCCACGCATACGGCCTCAGGAGACCCAGTACTTC
>15|TRBV12-3/TRBV12-4|.|TRBJ2-5|.
CASSLGRSGLETQYF
TGTGCCAGCAGTTTAGGCCGCAGCGGGTTGGAGACCCAGTACTTC
>14|TRBV20-1|.|TRBJ2-7|.
CSARDADSYNEQYF
TGCAGTGCTAGAGATGCGGATTCCTACAATGAGCAGTACTTC
>14|TRBV27|.|TRBJ2-7|.
CASSLSSSYNEQYF
TGTGCCAGCAGTTTAAGCAGCTCCTACAATGAGCAGTACTTC
>15|TRBV10-1|.|TRBJ2-7|.
CASRGQYGGSYEQYF
TGCGCCAGCAGGGGCCAATACGGGGGATCCTACGAGCAGTACTTC
>12|TRBV13|.|TRBJ1-5|.
CASSFVGQPQHF
TGTGCCAGCAGCTTCGTGGGTCAGCCCCAGCATTTT
>11|TRBV21-1|.|TRBJ2-5|.
CASIDKAPRYF
TGTGCCAGCATCGATAAGGCACCCCGGTACTTC
>15|TRBV25-1|.|TRBJ1-6|.
CASSARGLVNSPLHF
TGTGCCAGCAGTGCTCGGGGACTAGTTAATTCACCCCTCCACTTT
>18|TRBV6-5|TRBD1|TRBJ2-5|.
CASSSPGRGPPNYETQYF
TGTGCCAGCAGTTCCCCAGGCAGGGGGCCCCCCAATTATGAGACCCAGTACTTC
>15|TRBV12-3/TRBV12-4|TRBD2|TRBJ2-5|once
CASSPTAGIGETQYF
TGTGCCAGCAGTCCGACAGCGGGAATCGGAGAGACCCAGTACTTC
>15|TRBV4-1|TRBD1|TRBJ1-4|.
CASSQEPGTGEKLFF
TGCGCCAGCAGCCAAGAACCCGGGACAGGGGAAAAACTGTTTTTT
>16|TRBV7-9|TRBD1|TRBJ1-2|.
CASSQSTGQGVYGYTF
TGTGCCAGCAGCCAAAGCACGGGACAGGGAGTCTATGGCTACACCTTC
>18|TRBV6-5|TRBD2|TRBJ2-3|.
CASSYNRLAGGGTDTQYF
TGTGCCAGCAGTTACAACAGACTAGCGGGGGGAGGAACAGATACGCAGTATTTT
>15|TRBV5-5|TRBD1|TRBJ2-3|.
CASSPTTQGADTQYF
TGTGCCAGCAGCCCTACCACACAGGGGGCAGATACGCAGTATTTT
>15|TRBV27|.|TRBJ2-7|few
CASSLEVGQFYEQYF
TGTGCCAGCAGTTTAGAAGTCGGGCAGTTCTACGAGCAGTACTTC
>17|TRBV11-2|.|TRBJ2-1|.
CASSTYLGAAAYNEQFF
TGTGCCAGCAGCACCTACCTGGGGGCTGCGGCTTACAATGAGCAGTTCTTC
>14|TRBV5-1|.|TRBJ2-1|.
CASSLNGRGNEQFF
TGCGCCAGCAGCTTGAACGGCAGGGGCAATGAGCAGTTCTTC
>15|TRBV4-1|.|TRBJ2-5|.
CASSQVEAVQETQYF
TGCGCCAGCAGCCAAGTAGAAGCGGTCCAAGAGACCCAGTACTTC
>15|TRBV12-3/TRBV12-4|.|TRBJ2-7|.
CASSVTTGVEYEQYF
TGTGCCAGCAGCGTTACGACCGGGGTTGAATACGAGCAGTACTTC
>12|TRBV25-1|.|TRBJ1-6|few
CASQGSYSPLHF
TGTGCCAGCCAGGGTTCTTATTCACCCCTCCACTTT
>16|TRBV14|.|TRBJ2-1|.
CASSRRFWGPTGEQFF
TGTGCCAGCAGCCGTAGATTTTGGGGACCTACGGGTGAGCAGTTCTTC
>16|TRBV14|.|TRBJ2-1|.
CASSQEKRVGYNEQFF
TGTGCCAGCAGCCAAGAGAAGAGGGTCGGCTACAATGAGCAGTTCTTC
>15|TRBV3-1|.|TRBJ1-5|few
CASSQDWTDNQPQHF
TGTGCCAGCAGCCAAGATTGGACGGATAATCAGCCCCAGCATTTT
>19|TRBV4-1|.|TRBJ2-7|.
CASSQDYGERSLGGYEQYF
TGCGCCAGCAGCCAAGATTATGGAGAGCGTTCATTAGGGGGGTACGAGCAGTACTTC
>16|TRBV6-5|.|TRBJ2-1|.
CASRTEGGTSYNEQFF
TGTGCCAGCAGAACGGAGGGGGGAACGTCCTACAATGAGCAGTTCTTC
>16|TRBV5-1|TRBD2|TRBJ2-4|.
CASSFSGRAVYNEQYF
TGCGCCAGCAGCTTTAGCGGGAGGGCGGTGTACAATGAGCAGTACTTC
>12|TRBV9|.|TRBJ2-1|few
CASSPPGSVQFF
TGTGCCAGCAGCCCCCCCGGTAGTGTGCAGTTCTTC
>15|TRBV6-6|.|TRBJ1-2|.
CASSYSIQGLVGYTF
TGTGCCAGCAGTTACTCGATCCAGGGGCTGGTTGGCTACACCTTC
>17|TRBV6-2/TRBV6-3|.|TRBJ1-5|few
CASSYSRWEYSNQPQHF
TGTGCCAGCAGTTACTCGAGGTGGGAATATAGCAATCAGCCCCAGCATTTT
>14|TRBV7-8|TRBD2|TRBJ2-1|.
CASGGRGGLDEQFF
TGTGCCAGCGGGGGGCGGGGGGGCCTAGATGAGCAGTTCTTC
>15|TRBV6-5|.|TRBJ1-1|.
CASSYSVPAQSGAFF
TGTGCCAGCAGTTACTCGGTTCCGGCCCAAAGCGGAGCTTTCTTT
>13|TRBV4-1|.|TRBJ2-7|few
CASSQGGIDEQYF
TGCGCCAGCAGCCAAGGAGGCATCGACGAGCAGTACTTC
>13|TRBV6-6|.|TRBJ1-2|few
CASSFAPTDGYTF
TGTGCCAGCAGTTTTGCACCCACGGATGGCTACACCTTC
>17|TRBV7-2|TRBD2|TRBJ2-5|.
CASSLSGGAIVDNEQYF
TGTGCCAGCAGCCTTAGCGGGGGGGCGATCGTCGACAATGAGCAGTACTTC
>15|TRBV11-1|.|TRBJ2-5|.
CASSRRQDPQETQYF
TGTGCCAGCAGCCGACGACAGGATCCACAAGAGACCCAGTACTTC
>14|TRBV6-6|.|TRBJ1-6|.
CASGRPGPNSPLHF
TGTGCCAGCGGCAGACCAGGGCCTAATTCACCCCTCCACTTT
>13|TRBV20-1|.|TRBJ2-1|few
CSAQTGRVNEQFF
TGCAGTGCTCAAACCGGGAGAGTAAATGAGCAGTTCTTC
>15|TRBV5-1|.|TRBJ1-5|few
CASSLGPGGNQPQHF
TGTGCCAGCAGCTTAGGTCCGGGTGGCAATCAGCCCCAGCATTTT
>15|TRBV12-3/TRBV12-4|.|TRBJ2-7|few
CASSLESRGSYEQYF
TGTGCCAGCAGTTTAGAGAGCAGGGGTAGTTACGAGCAGTACTTC
>14|TRBV3-1|.|TRBJ2-7|few
CASSQGTYSYEQYF
TGTGCCAGCAGCCAGGGGACGTATTCCTACGAGCAGTACTTC
>16|TRBV7-9|TRBD2|TRBJ2-3|.
CASSFPLSGGKDTQYF
TGTGCCAGCAGCTTCCCCTTGAGCGGGGGGAAAGATACGCAGTATTTT
>15|TRBV6-2/TRBV6-3|TRBD1|TRBJ1-5|.
CASEGAGYSNQPQHF
TGTGCCAGCGAGGGGGCAGGGTATAGCAATCAGCCCCAGCATTTT
>13|TRBV6-5|.|TRBJ2-7|.
CASSFSTGPEQYF
TGTGCCAGCAGTTTCTCGACAGGTCCCGAGCAGTACTTC
>15|TRBV7-2|TRBD1|TRBJ1-4|few
CASSPRQGGVEKLFF
TGTGCCAGCAGCCCGCGACAGGGCGGTGTTGAAAAACTGTTTTTT
>12|TRBV20-1|.|TRBJ2-1|.
CSWGSSYNEQFF
TGCAGTTGGGGGAGCTCCTACAATGAGCAGTTCTTC
>14|TRBV29-1|TRBD1|TRBJ2-7|.
CSVPGQGPSYEQYF
TGCAGCGTACCTGGACAGGGGCCCTCCTACGAGCAGTACTTC
>9|TRBV20-1|.|TRBJ2-5|many
CSAGETQYF
TGCAGCGCTGGAGAGACCCAGTACTTC
>12|TRBV29-1|.|TRBJ2-1|.
CSVEDRVYEQFF
TGCAGCGTTGAAGACAGGGTATATGAGCAGTTCTTC
>13|TRBV29-1|.|TRBJ2-1|.
CSVALRSYNEQFF
TGCAGCGTTGCTCTGCGCTCCTACAATGAGCAGTTCTTC
>15|TRBV6-2/TRBV6-3|TRBD2|TRBJ2-3|few
CASTSGGASTDTQYF
TGTGCCAGCACTAGCGGGGGGGCTAGCACAGATACGCAGTATTTT